What follows are 2 T cell receptor beta chains derived from one specimen sequenced in a study of OX40 agonist ivuxolimab in advanced cancers. This table comes from immunoSEQ multiplex PCR, and its TCRdb copy is limited to in-frame clones, with some not included. The sample shows just over 60,000 clones, 80% to 95% of them seen only once. The material sequenced was CD4+ or CD8+ T cells sorted from blood, taken in a trial of the OX40 agonist ivuxolimab. The receptors here all came from an adult with an advanced solid tumor such as melanoma, head and neck, liver or kidney cancer.

The genes are TRBV5-1 and TRBJ2-1; D unclear. The length of the CDR3 is 14 residues. Trimming cost V 1 base and J 1 base, with 6 bases left between them. Germline V gives CDR1 SGHRS, CDR2 YFSETQ. The CDR3 region is CASSLTPSYNEQFF. The CDR3 DNA reads as TGCGCCAGCAGCTTGACGCCTTCCTACAATGAGCAGTTCTTC.

The chain couples TRBV28 to TRBJ1-1; no reliable D call. V was shortened by 3 bases and J by 1 base, with 6 bases between the two germline ends. Looked up from germline, CDR1 is MDHEN and CDR2 is SYDVKM. The CDR3 sequence is 13 residues long. CDR3 sequence: CASSLRQNTEAFF. CDR3 nucleotide sequence: TGTGCCAGCAGTTTGAGACAGAACACTGAAGCTTTCTTT.